This TCR beta chain appears in the sequencing data of a study of CD8 T cells in Susac syndrome. Random-hexamer reverse transcription was applied to roughly 0.5 to 1 ug RNA. An immunoSEQ multiplex PCR amplified TCR beta CDR3 over 54 Vbeta and 13 Jbeta. TCRdb reprocessed the immunoSEQ multiplex PCR reads via MiXCR and lists one record per CDR3 protein. This table holds 200,000 to 250,000 distinct CDR3 sequences, 94% found once. The CDR3 runs to 14 residues. From germline, CDR1 is SGHAT and CDR2 FQNNGV. The ends were cut back, 5 bases at V and 7 bases at J, with 18 bases in the middle. This clonotype was obtained from a human donor with Susac syndrome. The chain has TRBV11-2 and TRBJ2-7; D ambiguous. The source material was CD4+ T cells from PBMCs. The DNA for the CDR3 is TGTGCCAGCAGCAAGCTGGTCGGGTCGGAGGAGCAGTACTTC. This translates into CASSKLVGSEEQYF. Looking up the rest from reference TRBV11-2 and TRBJ2-7 gives the full variable domain: EAGVAQSPRYKIIEKRQSVAFWCNPISGHATLYWYQQILGQGPKLLIQFQNNGVVDDSQLPKDRFSAERLKGVDSTLKIQPAKLEDSAVYLCASSKLVGSEEQYFGPGTRLTVT.